Given below is one T cell receptor beta chain in context. V lost 6 bases and J lost 5; bases outside the gene matches: 9. CDR1 MNHEY and CDR2 SVGAGI come from the germline V gene. The CDR3 contains 15 residues. This sample was taken from a study of blood T cell repertoires in COVID-19. The overall study: From T cells, B-cell-depleted T cells, or PBMCs came the material, which was cDNA or gDNA.

In the authors' methods: Quantification of nucleated cells was approximated via reference gene primer amplification. Using immunoSEQ multiplex PCR, the repertoire was profiled, and TCRdb retains in-frame clones only, with some absent. D and trimming come from the DNA, and the V and J calls and clone size come from that table. The repertoire holds about 180,000 clones, with 80% as singletons. Participant ages covered roughly 18 to 89 years across 24 US areas. In the 2 weeks before study entry, exposed participants met a COVID-19 case, which was PCR-confirmed or clinician-diagnosed. The genes are TRBV6-5 and TRBJ1-1; 10 nucleotides match TRBD1. This clonotype was obtained from a man aged 55 to 70 who had been exposed to COVID-19. The sample consisted of PBMCs or T cells enriched from blood (not recorded which). CDR3 DNA: TGTGCCAGCAGGGGGGGACAGGGGTTGAGAACTGAAGCTTTCTTT. This encodes CASRGGQGLRTEAFF.